The source of this TCR beta chain is a study of shared clonotypes between healthy human individuals. Whole-study results and caveats: Relative to memory subsets, naive subsets generally showed larger estimated richness. Represented diversity (both genetic and exposure-history) was limited by the small number of donors.

Germline V gene lookup returns CDR1 SNHLY and CDR2 FYNNEI. Unmatched junction bases numbered 6, after V lost 6 bases and J lost 8 bases. The CDR3 has 14 residues. Repertoires were generated with immunoSEQ multiplex PCR, while TCRdb's copy carries only in-frame clones and drops some. The sample consists of a few million clones, approximately 94% of them appearing once. With respect to this clone: Its antigen is not identified.

This clonotype was sampled from a man younger than 30 in good health. Sequencing used naive CD4+ T cells sorted from blood. Subset meaning: CD45RA+ positively selected. V is TRBV2 and J is TRBJ1-4; TRBD1 matches at 10 bases. The CDR3 protein is CASRRQGAWEKLFF. The CDR3 region has the DNA TGTGCCAGCAGGAGACAGGGGGCTTGGGAAAAACTGTTTTTT. The full variable domain, rest sourced from reference TRBV2 and TRBJ1-4, is EPEVTQTPSHQVTQMGQEVILRCVPISNHLYFYWYRQILGQKVEFLVSFYNNEISEKSEIFDDQFSVERPDGSNFTLKIRSTKLEDSAMYFCASRRQGAWEKLFFGSGTQLSVL.